This TCR beta chain was captured in a study of T cell changes during pregnancy in multiple sclerosis. CDR1 is SGDLS and CDR2 is YYNGEE in the germline V gene. V dropped 3 bases and J dropped 1 base, with 11 bases sitting between them. The CDR3 is made up of 14 amino acids. Assay: immunoSEQ multiplex PCR; the TCRdb copy retains only in-frame clones and omits some. The sample contains about 40,000 clones, roughly nine tenths of which appear only once. Only one count was recorded for this clone. This specimen was peripheral blood, taken in the second trimester of pregnancy. This chain connects TRBV9 to TRBJ2-7; a possible D gene is TRBD2 (6 bases). The clonotype was recovered from a female donor in good health, enrolled as a control in a pregnancy study. The CDR3 DNA is TGTGCCAGCAGCGATCACCGGGAGTCCTACGAGCAGTACTTC. It codes for CASSDHRESYEQYF.